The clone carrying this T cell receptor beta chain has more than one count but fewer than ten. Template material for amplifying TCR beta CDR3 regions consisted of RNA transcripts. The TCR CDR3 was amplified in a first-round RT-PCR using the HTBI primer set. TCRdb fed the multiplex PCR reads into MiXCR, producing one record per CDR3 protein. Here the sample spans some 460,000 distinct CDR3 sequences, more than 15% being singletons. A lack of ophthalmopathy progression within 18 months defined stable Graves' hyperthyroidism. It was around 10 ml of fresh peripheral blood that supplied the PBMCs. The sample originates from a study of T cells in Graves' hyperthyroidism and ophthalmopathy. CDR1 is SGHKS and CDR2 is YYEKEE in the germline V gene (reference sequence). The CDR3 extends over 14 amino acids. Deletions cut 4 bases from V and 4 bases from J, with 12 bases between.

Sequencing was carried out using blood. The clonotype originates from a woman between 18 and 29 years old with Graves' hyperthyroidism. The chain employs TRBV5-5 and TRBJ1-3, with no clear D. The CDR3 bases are TGTGCCAGCAGCGCCATAGGGCAGGGAAACACCATATATTTT. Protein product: CASSAIGQGNTIYF.